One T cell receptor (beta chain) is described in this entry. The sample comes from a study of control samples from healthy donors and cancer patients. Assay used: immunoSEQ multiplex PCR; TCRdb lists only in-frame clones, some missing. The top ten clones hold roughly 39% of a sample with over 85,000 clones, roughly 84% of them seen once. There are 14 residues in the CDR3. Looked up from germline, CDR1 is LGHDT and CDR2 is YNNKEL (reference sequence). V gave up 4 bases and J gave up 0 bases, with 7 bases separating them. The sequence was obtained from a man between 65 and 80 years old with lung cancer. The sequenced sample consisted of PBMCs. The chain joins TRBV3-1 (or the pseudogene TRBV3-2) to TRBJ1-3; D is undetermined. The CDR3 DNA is TGTGCCAGCAGCCCACAACGCTCTGGAAACACCATATATTTT. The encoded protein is CASSPQRSGNTIYF.